This T cell receptor beta chain was sequenced during a study of blood T cell repertoires in COVID-19 (TCRdb year 2020). About the investigation overall: Samples from collaborators originated in the United States, Italy and Spain and spanned both the acute and convalescent phases of COVID-19. The material from the prospective study consisted of cDNA or gDNA derived from T cells, B-cell-depleted T cells, or PBMCs. Subjects who had been exposed to COVID-19, were actively infected with it, or had recovered from it provided the deeply sampled blood TCRbeta repertoires that made up the dataset. The repertoires were released in a freely available public database meant as a resource for research on the immune response to SARS-CoV-2. The samples were drawn from two sources: the first 160 participants of the ongoing ImmuneRACE study, and fewer than 1,500 subjects contributed by 6 global collaborators. The sample metadata nearly always contained a de-identified subject ID, COVID-19 status, age in years and sex. Where available, HLA class I and class II types were obtained from metadata supplied by the sample provider rather than from assay-based typing. Paper-wide results and their limitations: Clinical and demographic metadata were provided uncurated, with the amount varying by source and participant.

In the prospective study, participants were about 18 to 89 years old, resided in about two dozen geographic areas of the United States, and were enrolled through a virtual design. To assign participants to cohorts, the prospective study relied on clinical history that participants themselves reported in a screening survey and a study questionnaire. ImmuneRACE Cohort 3 recovered participants were defined by two consecutive negative NP/OP PCR tests, healthcare professional clearance, or symptom resolution. Mobile phlebotomists in the prospective study collected whole blood, serum and a nasopharyngeal or oropharyngeal swab from every participant. Prospective study participants could optionally give additional blood draws and questionnaires over a roughly 2-month period. Blood samples from the prospective study were shipped frozen or at room temperature prior to DNA extraction. TCRbeta CDR3 regions were amplified from genomic DNA using the immunoSEQ Assay, a bias-controlled multiplex PCR. The paper's processing steps were these. The number of nucleated cells in each sample was estimated by amplification of reference gene primers within the assay. To quantify the absolute abundance of each unique TCRbeta CDR3 rearrangement, sequence reads were collapsed and filtered. For each sample, productive Simpson clonality was calculated as the square root of Simpson's diversity index over productive rearrangements. Sourced from immuneACCESS, this table was stored by TCRdb with only in-frame sequences that have V and J called. A share of the clones is absent; for the studies checked, an unresolved V gene accounts for under half, and the remainder has no known explanation. D and trimming were read from the DNA, whereas the V and J calls and clone size are those reported in that table. The sample contains 450,000 or so clones, around 91% of them found a single time. The top ten hold approximately 0.65% of the sample.

From cysteine to phenylalanine, the CDR3 is 17 amino acids long. The sequence is cut down to CDR3 DNA, 51 bases in frame from base 1. Unmatched junction bases come to 8, with V trimmed by 2 bases and J by 1 base. The germline V gene supplies CDR1 SGHTA and CDR2 FQGTGA. With respect to this clone: Its antigen has not been determined. No per-base quality is available; no much larger clone lies one base away.

The rearranged segments are TRBV7-3 and TRBJ2-3; TRBD2 agrees with 8 junctional bases. The clonotype was recovered from a man aged 18-30 years who had recovered from COVID-19. Sequences were obtained from PBMCs or T cells enriched from blood (not recorded which). At the DNA level, the sequence is TGTGCCAGCAGCTTACCCGTGCGGGAGGACGGCACAGATACGCAGTATTTT. It specifies CASSLPVREDGTDTQYF. Reference TRBV7-3 and TRBJ2-3 genes cover what lies past the CDR3, so the full variable domain is GAGVSQTPSNKVTEKGKYVELRCDPISGHTALYWYRQSLGQGPEFLIYFQGTGAADDSGLPNDRFFAVRPEGSVSTLKIQRTERGDSAVYLCASSLPVREDGTDTQYFGPGTRLTVL.